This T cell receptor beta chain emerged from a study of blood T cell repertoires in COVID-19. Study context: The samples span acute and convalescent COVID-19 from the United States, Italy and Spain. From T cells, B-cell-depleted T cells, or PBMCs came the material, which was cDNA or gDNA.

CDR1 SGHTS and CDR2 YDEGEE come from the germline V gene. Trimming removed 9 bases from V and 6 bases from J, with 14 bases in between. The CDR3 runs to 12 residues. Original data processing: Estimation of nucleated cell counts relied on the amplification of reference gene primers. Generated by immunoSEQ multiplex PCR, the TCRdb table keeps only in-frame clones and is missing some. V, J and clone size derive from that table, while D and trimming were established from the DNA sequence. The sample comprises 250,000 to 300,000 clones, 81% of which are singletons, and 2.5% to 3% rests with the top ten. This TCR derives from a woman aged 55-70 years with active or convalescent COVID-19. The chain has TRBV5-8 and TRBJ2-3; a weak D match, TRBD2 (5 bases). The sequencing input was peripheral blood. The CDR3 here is CATGRAADTQYF. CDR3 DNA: TGTGCCACGGGAAGGGCAGCGGATACGCAGTATTTT.